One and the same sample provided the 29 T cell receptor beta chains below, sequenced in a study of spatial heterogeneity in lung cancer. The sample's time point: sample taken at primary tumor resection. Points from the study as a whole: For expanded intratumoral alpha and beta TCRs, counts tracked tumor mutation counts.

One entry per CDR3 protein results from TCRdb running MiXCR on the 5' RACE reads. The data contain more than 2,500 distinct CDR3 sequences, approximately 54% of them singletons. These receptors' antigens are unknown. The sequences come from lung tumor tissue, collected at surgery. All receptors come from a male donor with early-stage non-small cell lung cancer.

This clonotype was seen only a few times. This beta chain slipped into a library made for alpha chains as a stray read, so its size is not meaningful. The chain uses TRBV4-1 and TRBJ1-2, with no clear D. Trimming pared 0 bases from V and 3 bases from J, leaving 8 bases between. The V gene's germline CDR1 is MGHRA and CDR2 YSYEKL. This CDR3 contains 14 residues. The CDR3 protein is CASSQDRPYYGYTF. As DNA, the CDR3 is TGCGCCAGCAGCCAAGACAGGCCCTACTATGGCTACACCTTC.

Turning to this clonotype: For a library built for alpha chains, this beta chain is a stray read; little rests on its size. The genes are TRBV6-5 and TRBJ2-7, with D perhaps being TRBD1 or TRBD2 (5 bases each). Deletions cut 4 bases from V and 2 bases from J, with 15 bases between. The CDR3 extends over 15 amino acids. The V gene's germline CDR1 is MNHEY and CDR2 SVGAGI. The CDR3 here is CASSSKSGATYEQYF. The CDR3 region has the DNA TGTGCCAGCAGTTCCAAATCCGGGGCCACCTACGAGCAGTACTTC.

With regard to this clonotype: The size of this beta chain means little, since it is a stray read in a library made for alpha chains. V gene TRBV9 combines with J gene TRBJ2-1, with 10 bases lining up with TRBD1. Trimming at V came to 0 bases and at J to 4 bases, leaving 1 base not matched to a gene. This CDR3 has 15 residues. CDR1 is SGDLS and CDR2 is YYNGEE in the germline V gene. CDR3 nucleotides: TGTGCCAGCAGCGTAGGGGACAGGGGTTACAATGAGCAGTTCTTC. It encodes CASSVGDRGYNEQFF.

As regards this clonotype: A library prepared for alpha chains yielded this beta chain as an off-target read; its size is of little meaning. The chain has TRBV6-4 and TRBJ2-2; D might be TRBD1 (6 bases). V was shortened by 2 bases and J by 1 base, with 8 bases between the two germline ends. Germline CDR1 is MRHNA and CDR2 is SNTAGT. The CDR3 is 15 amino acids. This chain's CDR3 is CASSDETGNTGELFF. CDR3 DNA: TGTGCCAGCAGTGACGAGACAGGGAACACCGGGGAGCTGTTTTTT.

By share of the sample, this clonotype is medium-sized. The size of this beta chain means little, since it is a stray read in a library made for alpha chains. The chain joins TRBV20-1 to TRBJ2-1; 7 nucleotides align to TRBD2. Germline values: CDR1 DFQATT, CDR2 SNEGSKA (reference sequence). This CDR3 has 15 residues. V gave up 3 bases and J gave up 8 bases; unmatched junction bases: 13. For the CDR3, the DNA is TGCAGTGCTAGGGATTGGGGGAGGGCCGAGGATGAGCAGTTCTTC. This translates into CSARDWGRAEDEQFF.

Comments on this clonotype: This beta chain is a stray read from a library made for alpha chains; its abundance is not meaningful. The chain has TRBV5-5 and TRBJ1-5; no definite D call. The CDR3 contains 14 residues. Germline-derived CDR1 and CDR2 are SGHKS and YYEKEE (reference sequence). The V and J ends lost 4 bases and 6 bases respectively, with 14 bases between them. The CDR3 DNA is TGTGCCAGCAGCCCCCAGGTAGCCAGTCAGCCCCAGCATTTT. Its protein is CASSPQVASQPQHF.

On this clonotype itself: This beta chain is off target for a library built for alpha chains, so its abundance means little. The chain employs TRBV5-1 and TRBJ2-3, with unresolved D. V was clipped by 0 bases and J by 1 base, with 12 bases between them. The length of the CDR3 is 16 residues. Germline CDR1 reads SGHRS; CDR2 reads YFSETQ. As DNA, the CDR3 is TGCGCCAGCAGCTTGGCTAGGAGAGGTGGCACAGATACGCAGTATTTT. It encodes CASSLARRGGTDTQYF.

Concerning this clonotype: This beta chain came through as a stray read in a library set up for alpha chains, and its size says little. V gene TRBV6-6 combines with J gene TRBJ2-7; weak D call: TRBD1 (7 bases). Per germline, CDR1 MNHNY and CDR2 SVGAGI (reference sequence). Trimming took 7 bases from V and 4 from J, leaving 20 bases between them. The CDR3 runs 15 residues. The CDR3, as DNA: TGTGCCAGCAAAAGGGGGGCAGGGGGAATTTACGAGCAGTACTTC. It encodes CASKRGAGGIYEQYF.

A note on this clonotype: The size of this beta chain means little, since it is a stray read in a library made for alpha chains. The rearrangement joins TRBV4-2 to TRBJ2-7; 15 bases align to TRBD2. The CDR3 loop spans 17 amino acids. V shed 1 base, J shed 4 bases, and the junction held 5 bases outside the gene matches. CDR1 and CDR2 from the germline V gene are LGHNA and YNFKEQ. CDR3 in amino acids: CASSQAGLAGGWYEQYF. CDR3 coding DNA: TGTGCCAGCAGCCAAGCCGGACTAGCGGGAGGGTGGTACGAGCAGTACTTC.

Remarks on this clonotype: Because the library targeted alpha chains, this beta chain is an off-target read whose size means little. CDR3 loop: CASSPGQDNEQYF. CDR3 nucleotides: TGTGCCAGCTCACCGGGACAAGATAACGAGCAGTACTTC. The V call is TRBV18, the J call TRBJ2-7; D is perhaps TRBD1 (6 bases). The V end lost 3 bases, the J end lost 5 bases, and 11 bases lay between the germline ends. CDR1 is KGHSH, CDR2 LQKENI, per germline. The CDR3 runs to 13 residues.

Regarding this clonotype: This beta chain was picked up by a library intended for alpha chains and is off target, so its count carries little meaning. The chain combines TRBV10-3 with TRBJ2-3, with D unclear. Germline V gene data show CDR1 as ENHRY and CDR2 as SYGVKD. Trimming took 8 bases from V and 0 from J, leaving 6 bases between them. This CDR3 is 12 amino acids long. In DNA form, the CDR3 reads TGTGCCATCGGAACTAGCACAGATACGCAGTATTTT. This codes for CAIGTSTDTQYF.

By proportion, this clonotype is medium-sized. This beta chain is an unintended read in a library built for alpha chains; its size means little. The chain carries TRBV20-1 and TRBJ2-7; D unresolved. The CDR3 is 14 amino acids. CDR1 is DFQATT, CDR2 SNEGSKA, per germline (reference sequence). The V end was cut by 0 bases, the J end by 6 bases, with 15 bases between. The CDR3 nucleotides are TGCAGTGCTAGAGAATCGTGGTACATACGCGAGCAGTACTTC. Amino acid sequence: CSARESWYIREQYF.

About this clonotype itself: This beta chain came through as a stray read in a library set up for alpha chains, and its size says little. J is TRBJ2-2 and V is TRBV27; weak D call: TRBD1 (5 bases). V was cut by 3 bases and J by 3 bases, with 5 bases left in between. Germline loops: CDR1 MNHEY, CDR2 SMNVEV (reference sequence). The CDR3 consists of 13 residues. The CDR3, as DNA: TGTGCCAGCAGTTTCAGGGACACCGGGGAGCTGTTTTTT. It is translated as CASSFRDTGELFF.

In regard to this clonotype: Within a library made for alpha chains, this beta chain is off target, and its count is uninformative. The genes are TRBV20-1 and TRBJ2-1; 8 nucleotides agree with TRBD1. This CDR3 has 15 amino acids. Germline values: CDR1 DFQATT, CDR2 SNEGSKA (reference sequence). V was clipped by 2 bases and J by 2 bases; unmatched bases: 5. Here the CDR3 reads CSARTGTGPYNEQFF. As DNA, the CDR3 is TGCAGTGCTAGAACCGGGACAGGACCCTACAATGAGCAGTTCTTC.

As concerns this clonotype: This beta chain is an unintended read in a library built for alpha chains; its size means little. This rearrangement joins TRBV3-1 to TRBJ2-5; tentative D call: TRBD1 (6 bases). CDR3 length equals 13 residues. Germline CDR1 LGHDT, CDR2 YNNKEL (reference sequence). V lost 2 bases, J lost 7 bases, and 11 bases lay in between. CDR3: CASSQTQGGTQYF. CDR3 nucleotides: TGTGCCAGCAGCCAAACCCAAGGGGGGACCCAGTACTTC.

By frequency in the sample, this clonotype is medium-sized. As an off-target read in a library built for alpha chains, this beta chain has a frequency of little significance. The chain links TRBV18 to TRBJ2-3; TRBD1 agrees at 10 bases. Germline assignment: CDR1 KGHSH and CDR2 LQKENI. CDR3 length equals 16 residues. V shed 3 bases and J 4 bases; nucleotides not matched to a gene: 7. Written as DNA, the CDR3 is TGTGCCAGCTCACCGGTCGGGACAGGGGTGTCAGATACGCAGTATTTT. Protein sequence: CASSPVGTGVSDTQYF.

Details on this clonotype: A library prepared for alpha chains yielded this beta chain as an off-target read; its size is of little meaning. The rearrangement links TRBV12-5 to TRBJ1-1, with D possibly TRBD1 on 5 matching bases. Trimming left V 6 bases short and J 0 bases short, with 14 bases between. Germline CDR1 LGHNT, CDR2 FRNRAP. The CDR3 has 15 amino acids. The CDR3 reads CASGPDRPLNTEAFF. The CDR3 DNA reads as TGTGCTAGTGGCCCCGACAGACCCTTGAACACTGAAGCTTTCTTT.

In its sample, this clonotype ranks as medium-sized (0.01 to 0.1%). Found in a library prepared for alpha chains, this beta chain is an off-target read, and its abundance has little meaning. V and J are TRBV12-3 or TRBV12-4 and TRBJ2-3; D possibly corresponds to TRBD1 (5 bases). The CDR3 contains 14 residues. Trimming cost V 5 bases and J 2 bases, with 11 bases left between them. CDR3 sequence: CASSPQELTDTQYF. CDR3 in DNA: TGTGCCAGCAGTCCACAGGAGCTCACAGATACGCAGTATTTT.

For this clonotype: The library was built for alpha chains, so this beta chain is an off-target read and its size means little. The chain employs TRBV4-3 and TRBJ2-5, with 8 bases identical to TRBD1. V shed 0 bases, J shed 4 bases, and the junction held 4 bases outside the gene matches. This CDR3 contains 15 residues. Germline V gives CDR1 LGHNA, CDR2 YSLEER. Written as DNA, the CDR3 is TGCGCCAGCAGCCAAGAAGACAGGGGTCTAGAGACCCAGTACTTC. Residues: CASSQEDRGLETQYF.

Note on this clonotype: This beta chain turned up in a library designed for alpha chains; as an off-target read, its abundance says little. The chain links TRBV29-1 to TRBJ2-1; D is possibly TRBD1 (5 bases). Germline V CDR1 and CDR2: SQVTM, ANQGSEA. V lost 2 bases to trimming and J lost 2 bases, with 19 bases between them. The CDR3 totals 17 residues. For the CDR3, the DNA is TGCAGCGTTGAATCTTCCAGGGAATTTAGGACCTACAATGAGCAGTTCTTC. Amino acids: CSVESSREFRTYNEQFF.

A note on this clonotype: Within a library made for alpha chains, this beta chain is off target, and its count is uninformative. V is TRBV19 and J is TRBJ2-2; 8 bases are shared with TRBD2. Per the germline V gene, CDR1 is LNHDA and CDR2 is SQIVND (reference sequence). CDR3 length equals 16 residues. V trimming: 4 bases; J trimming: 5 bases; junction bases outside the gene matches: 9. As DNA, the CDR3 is TGTGCCAGTAGTACCTCCGGGGGGGCCAAGACCGGGGAGCTGTTTTTT. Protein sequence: CASSTSGGAKTGELFF.

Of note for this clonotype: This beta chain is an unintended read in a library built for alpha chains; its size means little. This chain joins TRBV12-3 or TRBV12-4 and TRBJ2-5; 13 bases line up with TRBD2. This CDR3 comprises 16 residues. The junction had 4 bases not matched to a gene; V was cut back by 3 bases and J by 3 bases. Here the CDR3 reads CASSFTSGGAEETQYF. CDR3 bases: TGTGCCAGCAGTTTTACTAGCGGGGGGGCAGAAGAGACCCAGTACTTC.

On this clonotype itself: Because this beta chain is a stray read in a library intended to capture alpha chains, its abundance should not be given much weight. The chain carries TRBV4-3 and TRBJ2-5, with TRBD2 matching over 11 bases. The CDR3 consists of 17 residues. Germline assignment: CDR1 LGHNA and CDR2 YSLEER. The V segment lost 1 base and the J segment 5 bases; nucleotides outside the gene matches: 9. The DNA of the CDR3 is TGCGCCAGCAGCCAAGGACTAGCGGGAAGGGCCGTCGAGACCCAGTACTTC. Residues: CASSQGLAGRAVETQYF.

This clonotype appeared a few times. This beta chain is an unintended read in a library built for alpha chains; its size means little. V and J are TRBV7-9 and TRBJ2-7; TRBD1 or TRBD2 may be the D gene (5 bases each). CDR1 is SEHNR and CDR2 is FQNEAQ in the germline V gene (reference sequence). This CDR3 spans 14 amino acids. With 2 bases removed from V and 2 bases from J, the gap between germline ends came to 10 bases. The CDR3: CASSLTQGAYEQYF. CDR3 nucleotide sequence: TGTGCCAGCAGCTTAACCCAGGGAGCCTACGAGCAGTACTTC.

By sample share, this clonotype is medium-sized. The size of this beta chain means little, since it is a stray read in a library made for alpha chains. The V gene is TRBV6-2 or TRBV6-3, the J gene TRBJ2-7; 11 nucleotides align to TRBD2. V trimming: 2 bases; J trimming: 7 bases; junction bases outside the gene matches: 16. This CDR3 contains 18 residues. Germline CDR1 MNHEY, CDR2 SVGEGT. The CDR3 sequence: CASSYLVAGGPGTREQYF. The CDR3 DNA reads TGTGCCAGCAGTTACCTCGTAGCGGGAGGGCCTGGAACCAGGGAGCAGTACTTC.

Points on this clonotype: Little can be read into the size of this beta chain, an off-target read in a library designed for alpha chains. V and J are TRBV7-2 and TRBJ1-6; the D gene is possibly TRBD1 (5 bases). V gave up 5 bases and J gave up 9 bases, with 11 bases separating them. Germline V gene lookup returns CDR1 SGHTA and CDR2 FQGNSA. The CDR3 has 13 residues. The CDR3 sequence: CASSVPGGSPLHF. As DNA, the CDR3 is TGTGCCAGCAGCGTCCCCGGGGGTTCACCCCTCCACTTT.

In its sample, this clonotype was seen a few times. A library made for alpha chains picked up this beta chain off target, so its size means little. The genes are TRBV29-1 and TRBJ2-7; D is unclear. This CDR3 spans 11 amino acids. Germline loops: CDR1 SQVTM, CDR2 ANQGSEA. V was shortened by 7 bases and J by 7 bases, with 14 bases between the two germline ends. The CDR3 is CSATGLREQYF. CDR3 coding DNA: TGCAGCGCCACGGGCCTGCGTGAGCAGTACTTC.

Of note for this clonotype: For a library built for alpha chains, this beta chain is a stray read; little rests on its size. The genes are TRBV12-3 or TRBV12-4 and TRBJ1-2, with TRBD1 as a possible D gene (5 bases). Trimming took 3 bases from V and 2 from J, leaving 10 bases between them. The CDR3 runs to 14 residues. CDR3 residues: CASSFAGYNYGYTF. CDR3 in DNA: TGTGCCAGCAGTTTCGCAGGGTACAACTATGGCTACACCTTC.

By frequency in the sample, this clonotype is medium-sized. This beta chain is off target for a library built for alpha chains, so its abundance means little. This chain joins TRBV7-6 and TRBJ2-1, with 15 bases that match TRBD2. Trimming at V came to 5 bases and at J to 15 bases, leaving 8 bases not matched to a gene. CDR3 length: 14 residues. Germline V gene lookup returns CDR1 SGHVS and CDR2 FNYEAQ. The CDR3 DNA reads TGTGCCAGCAGCCTAGGACTAGCGGGAGGGCACAGGTTCTTC. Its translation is CASSLGLAGGHRFF. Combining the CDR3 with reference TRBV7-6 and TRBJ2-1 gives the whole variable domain GAGVSQSPRYKVTKRGQDVALRCDPISGHVSLYWYRQALGQGPEFLTYFNYEAQQDKSGLPNDRFSAERPEGSISTLTIQRTEQRDSAMYRCASSLGLAGGHRFFGPGTRLTVL.